What follows is one T cell receptor (beta chain) and its context. This sample is drawn from a study of blood T cell repertoires in COVID-19. Study-level information: There were acute and convalescent COVID-19 samples, and they came from the United States, Italy and Spain. T cells, B-cell-depleted T cells, or PBMCs supplied cDNA or gDNA.

Trimming pared 6 bases from V and 7 bases from J, leaving 16 bases between. CDR1 is MNHEY and CDR2 is SVGAGI in the germline V gene. The CDR3 covers 14 residues. Seattle patient enrollment occurred during active infection, with longitudinal follow-up thereafter. Original processing notes: Amplification from reference gene primers served as the basis for estimated nucleated cell counts. Data came from immunoSEQ multiplex PCR; TCRdb stores just in-frame clones and leaves some out. Clonal size and the V and J genes are those of that table, whereas D and trimming came from the DNA. The profile shows over 200,000 clones, approximately 90% of them singletons.

The sequenced sample consisted of peripheral blood. This chain connects TRBV6-5 to TRBJ2-1; D may be TRBD2 (6 bases). This clonotype originated in a man aged 25-45 years with COVID-19, enrolled during active disease. CDR3 sequence: CASRVYSGRNEQFF. The CDR3 DNA follows: TGTGCCAGCAGGGTTTACAGCGGGCGGAATGAGCAGTTCTTC.